This T cell receptor (beta chain) was captured in a study of blood T cell repertoires in COVID-19. Method: immunoSEQ multiplex PCR; TCRdb's copy keeps in-frame clones and lacks some. The table shows 300,000 to 350,000 clones, with roughly 89% occurring only once. This CDR3 spans 16 amino acids. Germline V gives CDR1 SGHRS, CDR2 YFSETQ. Trimming took off 4 bases at V and 2 bases at J, with 18 bases between the two ends. This clone occurred once. This TCR came from a man younger than 40 with COVID-19, enrolled during active disease. This chain links TRBV5-1 with TRBJ2-5; perhaps TRBD2 as D (6 bases). The source material was peripheral blood. The chain's CDR3 is CASSPVGGSGQETQYF. The CDR3 DNA reads as TGCGCCAGCAGCCCGGTCGGGGGTAGCGGACAAGAGACCCAGTACTTC. The full variable domain, with the rest looked up from reference TRBV5-1 and TRBJ2-5, is KAGVTQTPRYLIKTRGQQVTLSCSPISGHRSVSWYQQTPGQGLQFLFEYFSETQRNKGNFPGRFSGRQFSNSRSEMNVSTLELGDSALYLCASSPVGGSGQETQYFGPGTRLLVL.